This is a list of T cell receptor beta chains from one sample in a study of cytomegalovirus exposure and HLA in healthy donors. Assay: immunoSEQ multiplex PCR; the TCRdb copy retains only in-frame clones and omits some. The sample lists approximately 160,000 clones; around four fifths were seen once. Specimen: PBMCs. The receptors were gathered from a girl aged 5 to 17 in good health and CMV-seropositive. Both conserved end residues are part of each CDR3. Each record gives: V gene, J gene, D gene, CDR3 length, clone size, CDR3 DNA, CDR3 protein. A D gene is named only where the DNA matches it firmly. Size values are once, few and many counts, or a class for expanded clones, and some rows have none.

>TRBV5-1|TRBJ2-5|TRBD2|16|once
TGCGCCAGCAGCTTGGGGTCTAGCGGGGGACAAGAGACCCAGTACTTC
CASSLGSSGGQETQYF
>TRBV18|TRBJ2-5|-|14|few
TGTGCCAGCTCCAACAGGGCAGGCCAAGAGACCCAGTACTTC
CASSNRAGQETQYF
>TRBV7-2|TRBJ1-1|-|17|few
TGTGCCAGCAGCCCTCGAAATTTGATCGGGGGGAACACTGAAGCTTTCTTT
CASSPRNLIGGNTEAFF
>TRBV6-6|TRBJ1-5|-|14|once
TGTGCCAGCACGGTAGGGGGAGTAGGGCAGCCCCAGCATTTT
CASTVGGVGQPQHF
>TRBV5-1|TRBJ2-2|TRBD1|15|-
TGCGCCAGCAGGTACAGGGGCCGGGACACCGGGGAGCTGTTTTTT
CASRYRGRDTGELFF
>TRBV6-5|TRBJ2-5|TRBD2|16|-
TGTGCCAGCAGTTACGGGCTAGCGGGGCCTCAAGAGACCCAGTACTTC
CASSYGLAGPQETQYF
>TRBV18|TRBJ1-2|-|14|few
TGTGCCAGCTCACCGGAGGGTAGAGCCTATGGCTACACCTTC
CASSPEGRAYGYTF
>TRBV11-3|TRBJ2-1|TRBD2|15|-
TGTGCCAGCAGCACTCTAGCGGGGGGAGACAATGAGCAGTTCTTC
CASSTLAGGDNEQFF
>TRBV6-1|TRBJ2-7|-|12|-
TGTGCCAGCAGTGGATACAGGGACGAGCAGTACTTC
CASSGYRDEQYF
>TRBV27|TRBJ2-7|-|15|-
TGTGCCAGCAGTGTCGACAGGTATGAAACCTACGAGCAGTACTTC
CASSVDRYETYEQYF
>TRBV9|TRBJ1-2|-|13|-
TGTGCCAGCCGTGGGAGCGAGAACTATGGCTACACCTTC
CASRGSENYGYTF
>TRBV5-6|TRBJ1-4|TRBD1|15|once
TGTGCCAGCAGCCGTCGACAGGGGGAAAATGAAAAACTGTTTTTT
CASSRRQGENEKLFF
>TRBV13|TRBJ2-1|TRBD1|17|-
TGTGCCAGCAGCTTAGTCGGATACCTCGACAGGGACAATGAGCAGTTCTTC
CASSLVGYLDRDNEQFF
>TRBV7-8|TRBJ2-7|-|18|-
TGTGCCAGCAGCTTTCAAACGATAGTGGGACTCCGGTTCTGGGAGCAGTACTTC
CASSFQTIVGLRFWEQYF
>TRBV7-9|TRBJ1-1|-|14|-
TGTGCCAGCAGCTTGCTGGGCCCGAACACTGAAGCTTTCTTT
CASSLLGPNTEAFF
>TRBV6-5|TRBJ1-1|-|11|-
TGTGCCAGGTTCAGTCCTTCCAGAGCTTTCTTT
CARFSPSRAFF
>TRBV6-1|TRBJ2-7|-|13|-
TGTGCCAGCAGTGACACAGGGCCGCGCGAGCAGTACTTC
CASSDTGPREQYF
>TRBV9|TRBJ1-3|TRBD1|16|-
TGTGCCAGCAGCAACAGTCTAGGGGGCGCTGGAAACACCATATATTTT
CASSNSLGGAGNTIYF
>TRBV7-9|TRBJ2-7|-|13|-
TGTGCCAGCAGCTTAGGCATGCAGTACGAGCAGTACTTC
CASSLGMQYEQYF
>TRBV6-1|TRBJ1-1|-|13|few
TGTGCCAGCACCGAGACGGGGGGCTCTGAAGCTTTCTTT
CASTETGGSEAFF
>TRBV9|TRBJ2-1|TRBD1|18|-
TGTGCCAGCAGCATACCCGGGACAGGGAATGACCTTTACAATGAGCAGTTCTTC
CASSIPGTGNDLYNEQFF
>TRBV5-1|TRBJ1-1|-|15|-
TGCGCCAGCAGCTGGGAGGTGGGGGTGAACACTGAAGCTTTCTTT
CASSWEVGVNTEAFF
>TRBV19|TRBJ1-4|-|13|-
TGTGCCAGTAGTATAGCCCCGGAGACTAAACTGTTTTTT
CASSIAPETKLFF
>TRBV21-1|TRBJ2-7|-|18|few
TGTGCCAGCAGGGGGACTAGCGGGGGGCGGGGGGTAATAGGCGAGCAGTACTTC
CASRGTSGGRGVIGEQYF
>TRBV27|TRBJ1-5|-|15|-
TGTGCCAGCAGTTTAATGGGGACACCGAATCAGCCCCAGCATTTT
CASSLMGTPNQPQHF
>TRBV27|TRBJ1-4|TRBD1|18|-
TGTGCCAGCAGTAGACAGGGAACCGGGAGGGCAACTAATGAAAAACTGTTTTTT
CASSRQGTGRATNEKLFF
>TRBV6-1|TRBJ2-5|TRBD2|15|-
TGTGCCAGCAGCCTAGAGCGGGGGGCAGGGGAGACCCAGTACTTC
CASSLERGAGETQYF
>TRBV30|TRBJ1-1|TRBD1|14|-
TGTGCCTGGAGAGACAGGGGTCGGAACACTGAAGCTTTCTTT
CAWRDRGRNTEAFF
>TRBV30|TRBJ2-2|TRBD2|16|-
TGTGCCTGGAGTGTAATAACTAGCGGGGGTTCCGGGGAGCTGTTTTTT
CAWSVITSGGSGELFF
>TRBV27|TRBJ2-3|TRBD2|16|-
TGTGCCAGCAGTTTATTCGGGAGGGGAAGCACAGATACGCAGTATTTT
CASSLFGRGSTDTQYF
>TRBV6-5|TRBJ1-1|-|13|-
TGTGCCAGCAGTTGGACAGAGAACACTGAAGCTTTCTTT
CASSWTENTEAFF
>TRBV9|TRBJ1-2|-|14|-
TGTGCCAGCAGCGTAGCTCGGGGAAACTATGGCTACACCTTC
CASSVARGNYGYTF
>TRBV5-1|TRBJ1-6|-|15|-
TGCGCCAGCAGCACGGACAGCTCCTATAATTCACCCCTCCACTTT
CASSTDSSYNSPLHF
>TRBV5-1|TRBJ2-3|TRBD2|18|-
TGCGCCAGCAGCCCTGGACTAGCGGGGGGGCCGGTGGCAGATACGCAGTATTTT
CASSPGLAGGPVADTQYF
>TRBV6-6|TRBJ2-3|-|12|-
TGTGCCAGCACCAACGGGAAGCCTACGCAGTATTTT
CASTNGKPTQYF
>TRBV30|TRBJ1-6|-|13|-
TGTGCCTGGAGCCAAGGGGTGGGCTCACCCCTCCACTTT
CAWSQGVGSPLHF
>TRBV5-5|TRBJ2-2|-|13|-
TGTGCCAGCAGCTTGACAGTCTCCGGGGAGCTGTTTTTT
CASSLTVSGELFF
>TRBV5-4|TRBJ2-7|-|15|-
TGTGCCAGCAGCTTGGCTGCGACAGCTACCTACGAGCAGTACTTC
CASSLAATATYEQYF
>TRBV4-1|TRBJ2-1|-|14|-
TGCGCCAGCAGCCACCCGGGGGGCTCTCGGGAGCAGTTCTTC
CASSHPGGSREQFF
>TRBV15|TRBJ1-6|-|20|-
TGTGCCACCAGCAGAGATAGTGTTAGGGACACGAGCTCCTATAATTCACCCCTCCACTTT
CATSRDSVRDTSSYNSPLHF
>TRBV27|TRBJ1-1|-|12|-
TGTGCCAGCAGTCCCGGAGGACCTGATTCTTTCTTT
CASSPGGPDSFF
>TRBV9|TRBJ1-3|-|15|-
TGTGCCAGCAGCGTAGATGGGGGGTCTGGAAACACCATATATTTT
CASSVDGGSGNTIYF
>TRBV2|TRBJ2-5|-|10|-
TGTGCCAGCTCACGGGAGACCCAGTACTTC
CASSRETQYF
>TRBV7-3|TRBJ2-2|-|13|-
TGTGCCAGCAGCTTAATAATCACCGGGGAGCTGTTTTTT
CASSLIITGELFF
>TRBV5-6|TRBJ2-7|-|16|-
TGTGCCAGCAGCAATCCCGGAGTCTGGGGTGACTACGAGCAGTACTTC
CASSNPGVWGDYEQYF
>TRBV6-6|TRBJ1-1|TRBD1|11|-
TGTGCCACCAGCCAGGGGGTAGAAGCTTTCTTT
CATSQGVEAFF
>TRBV5-1|TRBJ2-3|-|14|-
TGCGCCCGAAAGGGCGGGGGCGACCCAGATACGCAGTATTTT
CARKGGGDPDTQYF
>TRBV5-4|TRBJ1-2|TRBD1|14|-
TGTGCCAGCAGCCAGACAGGGCCATTCGGCGGCTACACCTTC
CASSQTGPFGGYTF
>TRBV5-4|TRBJ2-7|TRBD2|14|-
TGTGCCAGCAGCTTGGGACGGGAGGTCTACGAGCAGTACTTC
CASSLGREVYEQYF